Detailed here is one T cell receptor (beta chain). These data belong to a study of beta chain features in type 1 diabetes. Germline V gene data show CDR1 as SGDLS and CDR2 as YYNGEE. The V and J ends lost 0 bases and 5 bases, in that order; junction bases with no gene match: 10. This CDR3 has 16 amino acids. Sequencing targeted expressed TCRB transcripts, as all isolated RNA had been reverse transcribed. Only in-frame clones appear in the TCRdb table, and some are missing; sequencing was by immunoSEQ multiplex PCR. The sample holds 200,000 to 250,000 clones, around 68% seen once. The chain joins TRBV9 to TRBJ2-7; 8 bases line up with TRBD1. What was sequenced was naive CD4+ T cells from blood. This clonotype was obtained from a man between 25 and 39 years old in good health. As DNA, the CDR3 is TGTGCCAGCAGCGTAGGATCAGGGGGCATTTTCCACGAGCAGTACTTC. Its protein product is CASSVGSGGIFHEQYF.